The 25 T cell receptor beta chains reported below all come from one sample, sequenced in a study of blood T cell repertoires in COVID-19. The repertoire was sequenced with immunoSEQ multiplex PCR; TCRdb's copy has only in-frame clones and lacks some. The sample shows 50,000 to 70,000 clones, more than 85% of them seen only once. The sequencing sample was made of peripheral blood. The source of these receptors is a woman in her 70s with active COVID-19.

The chain employs TRBV7-3 and TRBJ2-2; 7 bases are a match to TRBD2. Germline V gene lookup returns CDR1 SGHTA and CDR2 FQGTGA. With 3 bases clipped from V and 6 bases from J, the junction kept 1 base outside the gene matches. The CDR3 length is 13 residues. CDR3 protein: CASSLTSPGELFF. The CDR3 region has the DNA TGTGCCAGCAGCTTGACTAGCCCCGGGGAGCTGTTTTTT.

J is TRBJ2-2 and V is TRBV19, with 7 bases lining up with TRBD1. The CDR3 length is 15 residues. Germline trimming cut 7 bases from V and 2 bases from J; bases unmatched to any gene: 7. Per germline, CDR1 LNHDA and CDR2 SQIVND (reference sequence). CDR3 region: CASKRGQANTGELFF. CDR3 in DNA: TGTGCCAGTAAAAGGGGGCAGGCCAACACCGGGGAGCTGTTTTTT.

V is TRBV3-1 (or the pseudogene TRBV3-2) and J is TRBJ2-3; D gene unclear. Between the trimmed V and J ends, which lost 4 bases and 0 bases, there was a span of 11 bases. Germline V gives CDR1 LGHDT, CDR2 YNNKEL (reference sequence). The CDR3 runs 15 residues. The CDR3 here is CASSLSPLSTDTQYF. The CDR3 DNA is TGTGCCAGCAGCCTTAGTCCTCTTAGCACAGATACGCAGTATTTT.

The chain links TRBV15 to TRBJ2-1; TRBD2 matches 7 bases. Looked up from germline, CDR1 is LNHNV and CDR2 is YYDKDF (reference sequence). The junction had 6 bases not matched to a gene; V was cut back by 0 bases and J by 10 bases. This CDR3 is built from 14 residues. As DNA, the CDR3 is TGTGCCACCAGCAGAGATAGAGCGGGATTCGAGCAGTTCTTC. The encoded protein is CATSRDRAGFEQFF. The full variable domain, its missing parts supplied by reference TRBV15 and TRBJ2-1, is DAMVIQNPRYQVTQFGKPVTLSCSQTLNHNVMYWYQQKSSQAPKLLFHYYDKDFNNEADTPDNFQSRRPNTSFCFLDIRSPGLGDTAMYLCATSRDRAGFEQFFGPGTRLTVL.

CDR3 DNA: TGTGCCAGCAGCCGGGCTAGCGGGAGCTCGTGGTCCTACGAGCAGTACTTC. Translation gives CASSRASGSSWSYEQYF. The V gene is TRBV7-2, the J gene TRBJ2-7; 10 nucleotides line up with TRBD2. Germline-derived CDR1 and CDR2 are SGHTA and FQGNSA. CDR3 length equals 17 residues. With 5 bases clipped from V and 1 base from J, the junction kept 11 bases outside the gene matches.

This clone has a single count. This chain links TRBV5-5 with TRBJ2-7; tentative D call: TRBD1 (5 bases). The V end lost 4 bases, the J end lost 3 bases, and 14 bases lay between the germline ends. Germline loops: CDR1 SGHKS, CDR2 YYEKEE (reference sequence). This CDR3 has 14 amino acids. The DNA of the CDR3 is TGTGCCAGCAGCAAAGAGACAGCCAACTACGAGCAGTACTTC. Translation gives CASSKETANYEQYF.

This clone was seen only once. V is TRBV5-4 and J is TRBJ1-1; D remains unclear. The germline CDR1 and CDR2 sequences are SGHNT and YYREEE (reference sequence). The CDR3 is 15 residues long. The V end was cut by 4 bases, the J end by 1 base, with 14 bases between. CDR3 sequence reads: CASSPGGGPNTEAFF. The CDR3 DNA reads as TGTGCCAGCAGCCCCGGAGGAGGGCCGAACACTGAAGCTTTCTTT.

This clone has just one count. This rearrangement joins TRBV5-4 to TRBJ1-1; possible D gene TRBD1, 5 bases. V lost 2 bases to trimming and J lost 5 bases, with 16 bases between them. The CDR3 runs to 15 residues. Germline V gene lookup returns CDR1 SGHNT and CDR2 YYREEE (reference sequence). The CDR3 is CASSFWGGSYTEAFF. CDR3 nucleotides: TGTGCCAGCAGCTTTTGGGGCGGGAGTTATACTGAAGCTTTCTTT.

This clone has only a few counts. V usage is TRBV28 and J usage is TRBJ1-2; 10 bases agree with TRBD1. CDR1 MDHEN and CDR2 SYDVKM come from the germline V gene. V gave up 6 bases and J gave up 4 bases; unmatched junction bases: 5. The CDR3 totals 14 residues. As DNA, the CDR3 is TGTGCCAGCAGAACTAGGGACAGGGGCTATGGCTACACCTTC. This gives the protein CASRTRDRGYGYTF.

The chain employs TRBV9 and TRBJ1-6, with TRBD1 identical over 8 bases. There are 14 residues in the CDR3. Germline V gene data show CDR1 as SGDLS and CDR2 as YYNGEE. V lost 0 bases, J lost 14 bases, and 7 bases stayed unmatched. The CDR3 is CASSVDTGGGSLHF. The DNA of the CDR3 is TGTGCCAGCAGCGTAGACACAGGGGGGGGGTCCCTCCACTTT. The variable domain in full, completed from reference TRBV9 and TRBJ1-6, reads DSGVTQTPKHLITATGQRVTLRCSPRSGDLSVYWYQQSLDQGLQFLIQYYNGEERAKGNILERFSAQQFPDLHSELNLSSLELGDSALYFCASSVDTGGGSLHFGNGTRLTVT.

The rearrangement uses TRBV7-8 and TRBJ2-2; possibly TRBD2 for D (6 bases). CDR3 length: 13 amino acids. Germline V gene data show CDR1 as SGHVS and CDR2 as FQNEAQ. Trimming took 9 bases from V and 9 from J, leaving 17 bases between them. CDR3 nucleotides: TGTGCCAGTTCGCTAGCGCAGAGGCGGGAGCTGTTTTTT. Protein product: CASSLAQRRELFF.

This chain connects TRBV24-1 to TRBJ2-7; TRBD1 agrees at 7 bases. This CDR3 is 16 amino acids long. CDR1 and CDR2 from the germline V gene are KGHDR and SFDVKD. The ends lost 5 bases at V and 0 bases at J; junction bases unmatched: 9. In nucleotides, the CDR3 is TGTGCCACCAGTGGTAAAGGGACAGCGAGCTCCTACGAGCAGTACTTC. Protein: CATSGKGTASSYEQYF.

The rearrangement joins TRBV5-8 to TRBJ1-4; 7 bases line up with TRBD1. V was clipped by 0 bases and J by 12 bases; unmatched bases: 5. Germline V gene sequence: CDR1 SGHTS, CDR2 YDEGEE. This CDR3 comprises 13 residues. This CDR3 is CASSLGQGDQLFF. The CDR3 DNA follows: TGTGCCAGCAGCTTGGGACAGGGTGATCAACTGTTTTTT.

The chain is built from TRBV5-1 and TRBJ1-2, with D perhaps TRBD1 (6 bases). The V gene's germline CDR1 is SGHRS and CDR2 YFSETQ. Deletions cut 4 bases from V and 2 bases from J, with 18 bases between. The CDR3 totals 16 residues. The CDR3 sequence is CASSLGDLQGNYGYTF. CDR3 in DNA: TGCGCCAGCAGCCTTGGAGATCTCCAGGGGAACTATGGCTACACCTTC.

This clone came up once. The rearrangement uses TRBV4-1 and TRBJ1-2, with TRBD1 identical over 9 bases. V trimming: 4 bases; J trimming: 4 bases; junction bases outside the gene matches: 7. Germline V gives CDR1 MGHRA, CDR2 YSYEKL. The CDR3 loop spans 15 amino acids. The CDR3 DNA reads TGCGCCAGCAGCCCGGGACAGGGACTTAGCTATGGCTACACCTTC. Translating it yields CASSPGQGLSYGYTF.

This chain connects TRBV18 to TRBJ2-7, with 7 positions matching TRBD1. The V segment lost 2 bases and the J segment 3 bases; nucleotides outside the gene matches: 1. The CDR3 is 13 residues long. Germline V CDR1 and CDR2: KGHSH, LQKENI. The CDR3 here is CASSPSGGYEQYF. The CDR3 DNA reads as TGTGCCAGCTCACCATCAGGGGGCTACGAGCAGTACTTC.

This chain links TRBV19 with TRBJ1-5, with D perhaps TRBD1 (5 bases). Trimming stripped 2 bases from V and 9 bases from J, with 11 bases between. This CDR3 comprises 13 residues. CDR1 LNHDA and CDR2 SQIVND come from the germline V gene (reference sequence). The CDR3 coding sequence is TGTGCCAGTAGTATACGGGGGTATGGGCCCCAGCATTTT. This sequence encodes CASSIRGYGPQHF.

The chain links TRBV9 to TRBJ2-7; perhaps TRBD2 as D (6 bases). The V end was cut by 3 bases, the J end by 3 bases, with 13 bases between. Germline lookup yields CDR1 SGDLS and CDR2 YYNGEE. This CDR3 region has 14 residues. CDR3 coding DNA: TGTGCCAGCAGCGCGGGACTTGGGGGCTACGAGCAGTACTTC. Residues: CASSAGLGGYEQYF. Combining the CDR3 with reference TRBV9 and TRBJ2-7 gives the whole variable domain DSGVTQTPKHLITATGQRVTLRCSPRSGDLSVYWYQQSLDQGLQFLIQYYNGEERAKGNILERFSAQQFPDLHSELNLSSLELGDSALYFCASSAGLGGYEQYFGPGTRLTVT.

The chain joins TRBV19 to TRBJ1-1; 8 bases are a match to TRBD1. After removal of 6 bases from V and 8 bases from J, the junction contained 5 bases not matched to a gene. This CDR3 is built from 12 residues. Germline V gene data show CDR1 as LNHDA and CDR2 as SQIVND (reference sequence). CDR3: CASRDRDREAFF. The DNA for the CDR3 is TGTGCCAGTAGGGATCGGGACAGGGAAGCTTTCTTT.

The V gene is TRBV5-6, the J gene TRBJ1-2; D is undetermined. Trimming took off 4 bases at V and 4 bases at J, with 26 bases between the two ends. Germline CDR1 is SGHDT and CDR2 is YYEEEE. The CDR3 runs 18 residues. The CDR3 loop is CASSLIAHREGGGYGYTF. The CDR3 DNA reads TGTGCCAGCAGCCTTATTGCACACCGGGAGGGAGGAGGCTATGGCTACACCTTC.

The rearrangement links TRBV11-2 to TRBJ2-2; no clear D gene. The CDR3 length is 14 residues. Trimming removed 1 base at V and 7 bases at J, with 10 bases between. CDR1 and CDR2 (germline): SGHAT, FQNNGV. The CDR3 bases are TGTGCCAGCAGCTTAGCTGGGCTATACGGGGAGCTGTTTTTT. Residues: CASSLAGLYGELFF.

This clone is medium-sized. The chain has TRBV7-6 and TRBJ1-5; TRBD1 might be the D (5 bases). The CDR3 is 13 residues long. V lost 3 bases, J lost 4 bases, and 7 bases lay in between. CDR1 is SGHVS and CDR2 is FNYEAQ in the germline V gene. The CDR3: CASSLDINQPQHF. The CDR3 nucleotides are TGTGCCAGCAGCTTGGACATTAATCAGCCCCAGCATTTT.

This rearrangement joins TRBV6-6 to TRBJ1-5; D remains unclear. The CDR3 is made up of 11 amino acids. V lost 5 bases to trimming and J lost 11 bases, with 10 bases between them. Germline CDR1 is MNHNY and CDR2 is SVGAGI (reference sequence). The CDR3 here is CASSLAGSQHF. CDR3 DNA: TGTGCCAGCAGTCTGGCGGGCTCCCAGCATTTT.

V and J are TRBV7-9 and TRBJ2-3, with 8 bases fitting TRBD2. Trimming took 5 bases from V and 5 from J; bases not matched to a gene: 9. The CDR3 has 15 amino acids. From germline, CDR1 is SEHNR and CDR2 FQNEAQ (reference sequence). CDR3 loop: CASSDSGLAGDTQYF. Written as DNA, the CDR3 is TGTGCCAGCAGCGACTCCGGGCTAGCGGGAGATACGCAGTATTTT. Using reference TRBV7-9 and TRBJ2-3 for the parts outside the CDR3, the full variable domain is DTGVSQNPRHKITKRGQNVTFRCDPISEHNRLYWYRQTLGQGPEFLTYFQNEAQLEKSRLLSDRFSAERPKGSFSTLEIQRTEQGDSAMYLCASSDSGLAGDTQYFGPGTRLTVL.

This clone has only a few counts. This sequence joins TRBV7-9 and TRBJ2-3; TRBD2 matches at 9 bases. V lost 2 bases and J lost 1; bases outside the gene matches: 1. The CDR3 has 15 residues. Germline V gene sequence: CDR1 SEHNR, CDR2 FQNEAQ (reference sequence). Here the CDR3 reads CASSLKREGTDTQYF. As DNA, the CDR3 is TGTGCCAGCAGCTTAAAGCGGGAGGGCACAGATACGCAGTATTTT.